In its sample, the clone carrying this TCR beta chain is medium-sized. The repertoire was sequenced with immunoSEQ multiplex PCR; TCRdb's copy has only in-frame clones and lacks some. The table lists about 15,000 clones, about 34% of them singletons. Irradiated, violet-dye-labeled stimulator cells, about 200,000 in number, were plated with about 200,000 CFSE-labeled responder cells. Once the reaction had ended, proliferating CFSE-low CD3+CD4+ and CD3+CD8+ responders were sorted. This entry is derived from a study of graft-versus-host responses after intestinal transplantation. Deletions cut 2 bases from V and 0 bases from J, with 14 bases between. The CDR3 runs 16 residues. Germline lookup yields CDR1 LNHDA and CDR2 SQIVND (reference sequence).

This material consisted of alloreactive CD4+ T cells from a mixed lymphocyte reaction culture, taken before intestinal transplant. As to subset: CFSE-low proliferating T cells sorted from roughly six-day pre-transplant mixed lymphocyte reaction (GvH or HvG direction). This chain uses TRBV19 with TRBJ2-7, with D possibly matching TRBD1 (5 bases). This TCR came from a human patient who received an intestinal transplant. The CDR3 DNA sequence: TGTGCCAGTAGTATATCCCAACAGGTTTCCTCCTACGAGCAGTACTTC. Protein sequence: CASSISQQVSSYEQYF. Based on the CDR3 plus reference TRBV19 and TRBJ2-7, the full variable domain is DGGITQSPKYLFRKEGQNVTLSCEQNLNHDAMYWYRQDPGQGLRLIYYSQIVNDFQKGDIAEGYSVSREKKESFPLTVTSAQKNPTAFYLCASSISQQVSSYEQYFGPGTRLTVT.